These T cell receptor beta chains were read from a single sample in a study of blood T cell repertoires in COVID-19. The protocol was immunoSEQ multiplex PCR, while the TCRdb copy is restricted to in-frame clones and leaves out a portion. Altogether about 370,000 clones are present, roughly nine tenths being singletons, with the ten largest covering about 0.83%. Sequencing was performed on PBMCs or T cells enriched from blood (not recorded which). The source of these receptors is a woman between 40 and 55 years old who had been exposed to COVID-19. Each CDR3 is given with its conserved first and last residue. The D gene is left open where the match is weak. Clone size is shown for a subset of rows, as once, few, many or a class of expanded clone.

>TRBV7-9|TRBJ2-1|TRBD1|-
CASSGDRSNEQFF
TGTGCCAGCAGCGGGGACAGAAGCAATGAGCAGTTCTTC
>TRBV27|TRBJ2-6|TRBD1|-
CASSFRGQLLSGANVLTF
TGTGCCAGCAGTTTTAGGGGACAGCTATTATCTGGGGCCAACGTCCTGACTTTC
>TRBV18|TRBJ1-2|TRBD1|-
CASSPPTGQGYTF
TGTGCCAGCTCACCACCGACAGGGCAAGGCTACACCTTC
>TRBV7-9|TRBJ1-1|-|-
CASSPGQPAEAFF
TGTGCCAGCAGCCCCGGACAGCCGGCTGAAGCTTTCTTT
>TRBV3-1/TRBV3-2|TRBJ2-1|TRBD2|-
CASSQRLAGFGNEQFF
TGTGCCAGCAGCCAACGGCTAGCGGGATTCGGGAATGAGCAGTTCTTC
>TRBV28|TRBJ2-5|TRBD2|-
CASSLFFIGSGGDQETQYF
TGTGCCAGCAGTTTATTCTTCATTGGTAGCGGGGGGGACCAAGAGACCCAGTACTTC
>TRBV30|TRBJ1-3|-|-
CAWKYPGHSGNTIYF
TGTGCCTGGAAATATCCGGGTCACTCTGGAAACACCATATATTTT
>TRBV19|TRBJ2-2|TRBD2|once
CASRLAATNTGELFF
TGTGCCAGTAGACTAGCGGCCACGAACACCGGGGAGCTGTTTTTT
>TRBV5-4|TRBJ2-1|-|-
CASSFPLYNEQFF
TGTGCCAGCAGCTTCCCCCTCTACAATGAGCAGTTCTTC
>TRBV11-2|TRBJ1-1|-|-
CASSLSDAGTEAFF
TGTGCCAGCAGCTTATCGGACGCAGGGACTGAAGCTTTCTTT
>TRBV10-3|TRBJ2-1|-|-
CAISKDTSPSEQFF
TGTGCCATCAGCAAGGATACTAGCCCTTCTGAGCAGTTCTTC